These 25 T cell receptor beta chains originate from one sample sequenced in a study of response to subunit inactivated influenza vaccine. TCRdb reprocessed the RT-PCR reads via MiXCR and lists one record per CDR3 protein. The repertoire holds roughly 700,000 distinct CDR3 sequences, with 15% to 18% as singletons. The sequencing here drew on PBMCs from blood, taken 11 to 12 days after vaccination. Receptors were obtained from a man between 45 and 60 years old who received an inactivated influenza vaccine.

V usage is TRBV20-1 and J usage is TRBJ1-1; TRBD1 is a possible D gene (5 bases). Trimming took off 1 base at V and 6 bases at J, with 12 bases between the two ends. Germline V gene data show CDR1 as DFQATT and CDR2 as SNEGSKA (reference sequence). This CDR3 is 13 amino acids long. The CDR3 sequence: CSARGQIDAEAFF. CDR3 DNA sequence: TGCAGTGCTAGAGGACAGATTGATGCTGAAGCTTTCTTT.

This clonotype was observed a handful of times. V usage is TRBV30 and J usage is TRBJ2-5; 10 nucleotides align to TRBD2. The CDR3 runs 18 residues. Germline V gives CDR1 GTSNPN, CDR2 SVGIG (reference sequence). V gave up 0 bases and J gave up 5 bases; unmatched junction bases: 15. The CDR3 sequence: CAWSVMSGRASGTETQYF. CDR3 in DNA: TGTGCCTGGAGTGTAATGAGCGGGAGGGCCTCGGGCACTGAGACCCAGTACTTC.

This clonotype appeared a few times. The V call is TRBV29-1, the J call TRBJ2-1; 11 bases fit TRBD1. The V segment lost 8 bases and the J segment 6 bases; nucleotides outside the gene matches: 6. This CDR3 has 13 amino acids. In germline, CDR1 is SQVTM, CDR2 ANQGSEA. CDR3 bases: TGCAGCCTAGGACAGGGGGCTATCAATGAGCAGTTCTTC. Amino acid sequence: CSLGQGAINEQFF.

The rearrangement links TRBV2 to TRBJ2-7; D may be TRBD2 (6 bases). CDR3 length: 17 amino acids. V lost 7 bases, J lost 0 bases, and 22 bases lay in between. Per the germline V gene, CDR1 is SNHLY and CDR2 is FYNNEI. The CDR3 bases are TGTGCCAGCAAAGGACTATCTGGACGGATAAGCTCCTACGAGCAGTACTTC. Translated: CASKGLSGRISSYEQYF.

This clonotype was picked up many times. The rearrangement links TRBV29-1 to TRBJ1-1; D possibly corresponds to TRBD1 (5 bases). The germline V gene has CDR1 SQVTM and CDR2 ANQGSEA. There are 11 residues in the CDR3. CDR3 coding DNA: TGCATGGGGCAGACGAACACTGAAGCTTTCTTT. Amino acids: CMGQTNTEAFF.

The gene calls are TRBV3-1 and TRBJ1-3, with D uncertain. The CDR3 is made up of 14 amino acids. Between the trimmed V and J ends, which lost 8 bases and 0 bases, there was a span of 11 bases. In germline, CDR1 is LGHDT, CDR2 YNNKEL (reference sequence). CDR3 nucleotides: TGTGCCAGCGCCCCGGATTCCTCTGGAAACACCATATATTTT. Protein: CASAPDSSGNTIYF.

This clonotype appeared many times. The chain employs TRBV2 and TRBJ2-1; D gene uncertain. Germline lookup yields CDR1 SNHLY and CDR2 FYNNEI. Trimming stripped 5 bases from V and 0 bases from J, with 14 bases between. CDR3 length: 16 residues. The CDR3 nucleotides read TGTGCCAGCAGTCAGGTCTGGTTGAGCTCCTACAATGAGCAGTTCTTC. Translation gives CASSQVWLSSYNEQFF.

The chain combines TRBV12-3 or TRBV12-4 with TRBJ1-2; perhaps TRBD1 as D (5 bases). There are 14 residues in the CDR3. V shed 8 bases and J shed 9 bases, with 22 bases lying between them. The CDR3 is CASGTTGGFMSYTF. DNA of the CDR3: TGTGCCAGCGGGACCACAGGAGGCTTTATGAGCTACACCTTC.

The rearrangement links TRBV18 to TRBJ2-7, with D maybe TRBD1 (5 bases). Germline V gene sequence: CDR1 KGHSH, CDR2 LQKENI. V dropped 3 bases and J dropped 7 bases, with 10 bases sitting between them. The CDR3 contains 12 residues. The CDR3 reads CASSPDIWEQYF. The CDR3 DNA is TGTGCCAGCTCACCGGACATCTGGGAGCAGTACTTC. Using reference TRBV18 and TRBJ2-7 for the parts outside the CDR3, the full variable domain is NAGVMQNPRHLVRRRGQEARLRCSPMKGHSHVYWYRQLPEEGLKFMVYLQKENIIDESGMPKERFSAEFPKEGPSILRIQQVVRGDSAAYFCASSPDIWEQYFGPGTRLTVT.

The J gene is TRBJ2-3, the V gene TRBV6-4; D may be TRBD2 (6 bases). V lost 2 bases, J lost 4 bases, and 10 bases lay in between. The CDR3 has 14 amino acids. Germline V gene data show CDR1 as MRHNA and CDR2 as SNTAGT. CDR3 in amino acids: CASSDRGGSDTQYF. The CDR3 DNA is TGTGCCAGCAGTGACCGTGGAGGGTCAGATACGCAGTATTTT.

This clonotype was counted only a few times. The V gene is TRBV2, the J gene TRBJ2-5; no clear D gene. Trimming stripped 6 bases from V and 0 bases from J, with 8 bases between. Germline CDR1 is SNHLY and CDR2 is FYNNEI. This CDR3 comprises 13 residues. CDR3 loop: CASRAGYQETQYF. The CDR3 nucleotides are TGTGCCAGCAGAGCAGGTTACCAAGAGACCCAGTACTTC.

This clonotype was seen many times. The genes are TRBV5-1 and TRBJ2-5; tentative D call: TRBD1 (6 bases). The germline V gene encodes CDR1 SGHRS and CDR2 YFSETQ. The germline V and J ends were trimmed by 4 bases and 1 base, with 8 bases remaining between them. This CDR3 region has 13 residues. In nucleotides, the CDR3 is TGCGCCAGCAGCCCGGACAGCCAAGAGACCCAGTACTTC. This gives the protein CASSPDSQETQYF.

The table lists this clonotype with a few counts. In DNA form, the CDR3 reads TGTGCCACCAGCAGCCCCCGGGACAGGTACAATGAGCAGTTCTTC. Amino acids: CATSSPRDRYNEQFF. The J gene is TRBJ2-1, the V gene TRBV15; 8 bases line up with TRBD1. Germline V gene lookup returns CDR1 LNHNV and CDR2 YYDKDF (reference sequence). CDR3 size: 15 residues. Unmatched junction bases numbered 5, after V lost 3 bases and J lost 4 bases.

This clonotype was detected only a few times. The chain employs TRBV7-9 and TRBJ2-2; no firm D call. Trimming took 1 base from V and 7 from J, leaving 4 bases between them. The CDR3 is 12 residues long. Per the germline V gene, CDR1 is SEHNR and CDR2 is FQNEAQ (reference sequence). As DNA, the CDR3 is TGTGCCAGCAGCTTAGACATCGGGGAGCTGTTTTTT. It is translated as CASSLDIGELFF.

Only a few counts were recorded for this clonotype. The chain couples TRBV30 to TRBJ2-7; TRBD1 aligns across 9 bases. Losses at the gene ends were 1 base for V and 7 bases for J; bases not matched to a gene: 2. The germline V gene has CDR1 GTSNPN and CDR2 SVGIG (reference sequence). CDR3 size: 12 residues. The CDR3 sequence is CAWSGTGVEQYF. As DNA, the CDR3 is TGTGCCTGGAGTGGGACAGGGGTAGAGCAGTACTTC. The whole variable domain, remainder taken from reference TRBV30 and TRBJ2-7, is SQTIHQWPATLVQPVGSPLSLECTVEGTSNPNLYWYRQAAGRGLQLLFYSVGIGQISSEVPQNLSASRPQDRQFILSSKKLLLSDSGFYLCAWSGTGVEQYFGPGTRLTVT.

The chain joins TRBV7-6 to TRBJ1-2; TRBD1 is a possible D gene (5 bases). Germline V CDR1 and CDR2: SGHVS, FNYEAQ. The CDR3 is made up of 13 amino acids. V was pared by 1 base and J by 6 bases, with 9 bases between. The CDR3 nucleotides are TGTGCCAGCAGCTTAGTGGGGGATAATGGCTACACCTTC. Translating gives CASSLVGDNGYTF.

In this sample, this clonotype turned up a few times. The chain has TRBV19 and TRBJ2-7; maybe TRBD1 (5 bases). V was trimmed by 1 base and J by 2 bases, leaving 12 bases between them. Germline V gene sequence: CDR1 LNHDA, CDR2 SQIVND (reference sequence). The CDR3 is 15 amino acids. The CDR3 is CASSIAIQGAYEQYF. DNA of the CDR3: TGTGCCAGTAGTATAGCAATTCAGGGCGCCTACGAGCAGTACTTC.

The chain recombines TRBV15 with TRBJ1-4; D not certain. This CDR3 is 13 amino acids long. Germline V lookup: CDR1 LNHNV, CDR2 YYDKDF (reference sequence). Trimming shortened V by 5 bases and J by 7 bases, and 11 bases separated the two germline ends. CDR3 sequence: CATSPGIGEKLFF. CDR3 bases: TGTGCCACCAGCCCGGGAATTGGTGAAAAACTGTTTTTT.

CDR3 residues: CASSTPRQPQHF. DNA of the CDR3: TGTGCCAGCAGTACACCCAGGCAGCCCCAGCATTTT. The genes are TRBV6-2 or TRBV6-3 and TRBJ1-5; D is unresolved. The germline CDR1 and CDR2 sequences are MNHEY and SVGEGT. This CDR3 contains 12 residues. Deletions cut 5 bases from V and 7 bases from J, with 9 bases between.

The sample holds a few counts of this clonotype. This chain connects TRBV7-2 to TRBJ1-1; no reliable D call. Germline V gives CDR1 SGHTA, CDR2 FQGNSA. CDR3 length: 12 residues. Trimming stripped 1 base from V and 8 bases from J, with 8 bases between. In nucleotides, the CDR3 is TGTGCCAGCAGCTTAGAATTGGGAGAAGCTTTCTTT. Translation gives CASSLELGEAFF.

This clonotype was picked up a small number of times. V is TRBV3-1 and J is TRBJ2-7; possible D gene TRBD2, 5 bases. CDR1 is LGHDT, CDR2 YNNKEL, per germline (reference sequence). The CDR3 length is 14 residues. V gave up 1 base and J gave up 3 bases, with 10 bases separating them. The CDR3 nucleotides read TGTGCCAGCAGCCAAGGATCGGGGATCTACGAGCAGTACTTC. It encodes CASSQGSGIYEQYF.

Of note for this clonotype: One junction end does not reproduce the germline sequence, and a read error may be involved. The chain links TRBV20-1 to TRBJ2-1; D not certain. The CDR3 totals 15 residues. Germline CDR1 DFQATT, CDR2 SNEGSKA (reference sequence). CDR3 sequence reads: CSARERHPNYNEQCF. The CDR3, as DNA: TGCAGTGCTAGAGAACGTCATCCCAACTACAATGAGCAGTGCTTC.

This clonotype was found once. The V call is TRBV18, the J call TRBJ2-7, with D tentatively TRBD1 or TRBD2 (5 bases each). The ends were cut back, 2 bases at V and 6 bases at J, with 11 bases in the middle. The germline CDR1 and CDR2 sequences are KGHSH and LQKENI. CDR3 length: 13 amino acids. CDR3 nucleotide sequence: TGTGCCAGCTCACCAGGACCAGGGACCGAGCAGTACTTC. Translating gives CASSPGPGTEQYF.

This clonotype was seen many times. The chain recombines TRBV20-1 with TRBJ2-7; no clear D gene. The germline CDR1 and CDR2 sequences are DFQATT and SNEGSKA (reference sequence). Between the trimmed V and J ends, which lost 6 bases and 4 bases, there was a span of 7 bases. The CDR3 runs 10 residues. CDR3 amino acids: CSANGYEQYF. CDR3 sequence (DNA): TGCAGTGCCAACGGGTACGAGCAGTACTTC.

This clonotype has just a few counts. The chain uses TRBV2 and TRBJ2-3; no firm D call. V was cut by 3 bases and J by 3 bases, with 19 bases left in between. The CDR3 is 17 amino acids. In germline, CDR1 is SNHLY, CDR2 FYNNEI. CDR3 residues: CASSEHSTPPQTDTQYF. CDR3 DNA sequence: TGTGCCAGCAGTGAGCACTCTACTCCCCCCCAAACAGATACGCAGTATTTT.